The source of this TCR beta chain is a study of blood T cell repertoires in COVID-19. Study-level information: Samples taken during acute and convalescent COVID-19 were collected in the United States, Italy and Spain. Nucleic acid was either cDNA or gDNA, and it came from T cells, B-cell-depleted T cells, or PBMCs.

In the original workflow: Researchers report that nucleated cell counts were estimated from reference gene primer amplification. The method was immunoSEQ multiplex PCR; TCRdb's version includes in-frame clones alone and lacks a portion of them. V, J and clone size reflect that table, while D and trimming were determined from the DNA. The sample has 250,000 to 300,000 clones, around 83% seen once. After removal of 2 bases from V and 0 bases from J, the junction contained 10 bases not matched to a gene. This CDR3 is built from 18 residues. In germline, CDR1 is KGHSY, CDR2 FQNENV. This clonotype originated in a man younger than 30 with active or convalescent COVID-19. This sequence joins TRBV16 and TRBJ1-5; 7 bases fit TRBD1. Sample: peripheral blood. CDR3 sequence: CASSQMGQRSYSNQPQHF. In DNA, the CDR3 is TGTGCCAGCAGCCAAATGGGACAGCGCTCGTATAGCAATCAGCCCCAGCATTTT.